The 18 T cell receptor beta chains below were found in one sample sequenced in a study of regulatory T cells in long-lasting Graves disease. The time point denotes: newly diagnosed GD, antithyroid drugs for less than 3 months. The TCR library was made from RNA that had been extracted from PBMCs in TRIzol. The authors built TCR beta libraries using iRepertoire HTBI primers and Arm-PCR of CDR3 regions. TCRdb redid the calling of the multiplex PCR reads with MiXCR, one entry per CDR3 protein. This table holds 500,000 to 700,000 distinct CDR3 sequences, approximately 15% found once. Another study also made use of these data, one on T cells in Graves' hyperthyroidism and ophthalmopathy.

Source: peripheral blood mononuclear cells (PBMCs), taken at new diagnosis, from a patient treated with antithyroid drugs. These receptor sequences come from a woman younger than 45 with Graves disease.

This clonotype was seen a handful of times. The chain uses TRBV6-2 or TRBV6-3 and TRBJ2-1; D might be TRBD1 (6 bases). The CDR3 covers 13 residues. The germline CDR1 and CDR2 sequences are MNHEY and SVGEGT. Trimming removed 10 bases at V and 10 bases at J, with 20 bases between. The CDR3 DNA reads as TGTGCCACCCTGACTGGGCAGGGGAAAGAGCAGTTCTTC. Translated, it gives CATLTGQGKEQFF.

This clonotype has ten or more counts. The rearrangement links TRBV7-3 to TRBJ2-2; 7 bases fit TRBD1. V lost 6 bases and J lost 2; bases outside the gene matches: 6. Germline CDR1 reads SGHTA; CDR2 reads FQGTGA. The CDR3 is 15 amino acids. CDR3 bases: TGTGCCAGCAGTTCGACAGGGAGAAACACCGGGGAGCTGTTTTTT. Translation gives CASSSTGRNTGELFF.

The chain employs TRBV14 and TRBJ2-1, with 8 bases aligning to TRBD2. From germline, CDR1 is SGHDN and CDR2 FVKESK. The CDR3 contains 15 residues. V lost 4 bases to trimming and J lost 5 bases; unmatched junction nucleotides: 7. The CDR3 loop reads CASSPRISGNNEQFF. The CDR3 bases are TGTGCCAGCAGCCCTCGCATTAGCGGGAACAATGAGCAGTTCTTC.

This clonotype was seen more than once but under ten times. The CDR3 DNA follows: TGTGCCAGTACCAACACTGCCCCATACGAGCAGTACTTC. As protein: CASTNTAPYEQYF. This rearrangement joins TRBV19 to TRBJ2-7; D not certain. This CDR3 spans 13 amino acids. Germline V gene data show CDR1 as LNHDA and CDR2 as SQIVND (reference sequence). Trimming took off 7 bases at V and 4 bases at J, with 14 bases between the two ends.

This clonotype was recorded many times. The chain uses TRBV11-2 and TRBJ2-3, with 7 bases fitting TRBD2. V was clipped by 5 bases and J by 9 bases; unmatched bases: 8. Germline CDR1 reads SGHAT; CDR2 reads FQNNGV. This CDR3 spans 13 amino acids. This CDR3 is CASSPVGGDTQYF. In nucleotides, the CDR3 is TGTGCCAGCAGCCCCGTTGGGGGGGACACGCAGTATTTT.

This clonotype was detected only a few times. The chain employs TRBV20-1 and TRBJ2-7; TRBD2 matches 11 bases. The CDR3 totals 14 residues. Germline V lookup: CDR1 DFQATT, CDR2 SNEGSKA (reference sequence). Trimming took 6 bases from V and 5 from J; bases not matched to a gene: 9. DNA of the CDR3: TGCAGTGCAAAACTAGCGGGAGTTCTCAACGAGCAGTACTTC. Translated: CSAKLAGVLNEQYF.

This clonotype was seen a handful of times. The chain is built from TRBV28 and TRBJ1-5; the D gene is possibly TRBD1 (6 bases). V was clipped by 10 bases and J by 6 bases, with 19 bases between them. CDR1 is MDHEN and CDR2 is SYDVKM in the germline V gene. The CDR3 consists of 14 residues. CDR3 nucleotide sequence: TGTGCCACCTATCTAACAGGGTGGTCTCAGCCCCAGCATTTT. As protein: CATYLTGWSQPQHF. Full variable domain (remainder filled in from reference TRBV28 and TRBJ1-5): DVKVTQSSRYLVKRTGEKVFLECVQDMDHENMFWYRQDPGLGLRLIYFSYDVKMKEKGDIPEGYSVSREKKERFSLILESASTNQTSMYLCATYLTGWSQPQHFGDGTRLSIL.

This clonotype has ten or more counts. V is TRBV7-9 and J is TRBJ2-3; D gene ambiguous. Trimming took 5 bases from V and 5 from J, leaving 11 bases between them. There are 13 residues in the CDR3. Germline CDR1 SEHNR, CDR2 FQNEAQ (reference sequence). CDR3 sequence: CASSGRWGDTQYF. Here the CDR3 DNA reads TGTGCCAGCAGCGGCAGGTGGGGAGATACGCAGTATTTT.

This clonotype was found a few times. The V call is TRBV5-1, the J call TRBJ1-4; D ambiguous. Trimming shortened V by 0 bases and J by 4 bases, and 7 bases separated the two germline ends. This CDR3 comprises 14 residues. Germline CDR1 reads SGHRS; CDR2 reads YFSETQ. The CDR3 DNA follows: TGCGCCAGCAGCTTGGGCGGGGATAATGAAAAACTGTTTTTT. It translates to CASSLGGDNEKLFF.

The chain combines TRBV30 with TRBJ2-7; D is ambiguous. The CDR3 has 12 residues. V lost 1 base to trimming and J lost 6 bases, with 10 bases between them. Germline CDR1 reads GTSNPN; CDR2 reads SVGIG (reference sequence). This CDR3 reads CAWSGVFREQYF. CDR3 sequence (DNA): TGTGCCTGGAGTGGTGTGTTTCGCGAGCAGTACTTC.

This clonotype was recorded many times. This chain joins TRBV29-1 and TRBJ1-2; 8 bases are a match to TRBD1. J gave up 4 bases and V 3 bases, and 7 bases lay outside the gene matches. CDR1 and CDR2 (germline): SQVTM, ANQGSEA. CDR3 length: 14 amino acids. CDR3 DNA sequence: TGCAGCGTTGACCAGCGGCAGGGGGCCTATGGCTACACCTTC. Translation gives CSVDQRQGAYGYTF.

The rearrangement links TRBV15 to TRBJ1-4, with TRBD1 matching over 8 bases. CDR3 length equals 16 residues. V gave up 1 base and J gave up 7 bases; unmatched junction bases: 8. In germline, CDR1 is LNHNV, CDR2 YYDKDF (reference sequence). The CDR3 sequence: CATSRVEKQGGEKLFF. CDR3 coding DNA: TGTGCCACCAGCAGAGTTGAAAAACAGGGGGGTGAAAAACTGTTTTTT.

V gene TRBV20-1 combines with J gene TRBJ2-5; D remains unclear. The CDR3 extends over 14 amino acids. Germline CDR1 reads DFQATT; CDR2 reads SNEGSKA (reference sequence). V was cut by 3 bases and J by 1 base, with 12 bases left in between. CDR3 loop: CSARRGGTQETQYF. The CDR3 coding sequence is TGCAGTGCTAGGAGAGGCGGCACCCAAGAGACCCAGTACTTC.

This clonotype was observed many times. The chain carries TRBV2 and TRBJ2-2, with D unclear. Germline CDR1 and CDR2: SNHLY and FYNNEI. Trimming removed 4 bases at V and 4 bases at J, with 10 bases between. This CDR3 has 14 residues. The CDR3 loop reads CASSVARVTGELFF. CDR3 coding DNA: TGTGCCAGCAGTGTGGCGAGAGTCACCGGGGAGCTGTTTTTT. Using reference TRBV2 and TRBJ2-2 for the parts outside the CDR3, the full variable domain is EPEVTQTPSHQVTQMGQEVILRCVPISNHLYFYWYRQILGQKVEFLVSFYNNEISEKSEIFDDQFSVERPDGSNFTLKIRSTKLEDSAMYFCASSVARVTGELFFGEGSRLTVL.

This clonotype showed up many times. V and J are TRBV7-2 and TRBJ1-1; the D gene is possibly TRBD1 (6 bases). CDR1 is SGHTA, CDR2 FQGNSA, per germline. V lost 3 bases and J 1 base, leaving 12 bases between the germline ends. There are 15 residues in the CDR3. The CDR3 reads CASSFGRTANTEAFF. CDR3 DNA sequence: TGTGCCAGCAGCTTTGGCCGGACAGCGAACACTGAAGCTTTCTTT.

The chain carries TRBV10-3 and TRBJ2-5, with 7 positions matching TRBD1. This CDR3 contains 15 residues. The J segment lost 1 base and the V segment lost 3 bases, leaving 5 bases of the junction unmatched. Germline CDR1 reads ENHRY; CDR2 reads SYGVKD. The CDR3 bases are TGTGCCATCAGTGAACGGACAGGTGCCCAAGAGACCCAGTACTTC. Translated: CAISERTGAQETQYF.

This clonotype has more than one count but fewer than ten. This sequence may be a read error, since a much larger clone differs from it by one base. The gene calls are TRBV28 and TRBJ1-5; 10 bases match TRBD1. Germline-derived CDR1 and CDR2 are MDHEN and SYDVKM. The CDR3 sequence is 16 residues long. J gave up 5 bases and V 11 bases, and 15 bases lay outside the gene matches. The CDR3 bases are TGTGCCGGCGAAAATTCCGGGACAGGGGCATATCAGCCCCAGCATTTT. Residues: CAGENSGTGAYQPQHF.

This chain connects TRBV11-2 to TRBJ2-3; TRBD2 matches 7 bases. This CDR3 is built from 18 residues. Germline V gene data show CDR1 as SGHAT and CDR2 as FQNNGV. Trimming at V came to 6 bases and at J to 3 bases, leaving 18 bases not matched to a gene. DNA for the CDR3: TGTGCCAGCAGTATAACCCCCGCCGGGACTATGGGAACAGATACGCAGTATTTT. It codes for CASSITPAGTMGTDTQYF.